This T cell receptor beta chain was sequenced during a study of blood T cell repertoires in COVID-19. Background on the study: Sample material is recorded as cDNA or gDNA derived from T cells, B-cell-depleted T cells, or PBMCs.

Clones were read by immunoSEQ multiplex PCR, and TCRdb kept only the in-frame ones, dropping some. The data show approximately 110,000 clones, around 84% seen once. Trimming shortened V by 3 bases and J by 1 base, and 15 bases separated the two germline ends. This CDR3 has 16 residues. Germline CDR1 LNHDA, CDR2 SQIVND (reference sequence). Sample: peripheral blood. The rearrangement links TRBV19 to TRBJ1-1; D is uncertain. The source is an elderly woman with active or convalescent COVID-19. DNA for the CDR3: TGTGCCAGTAGTATCTCCTTGACACGGCGGAACACTGAAGCTTTCTTT. This encodes CASSISLTRRNTEAFF.